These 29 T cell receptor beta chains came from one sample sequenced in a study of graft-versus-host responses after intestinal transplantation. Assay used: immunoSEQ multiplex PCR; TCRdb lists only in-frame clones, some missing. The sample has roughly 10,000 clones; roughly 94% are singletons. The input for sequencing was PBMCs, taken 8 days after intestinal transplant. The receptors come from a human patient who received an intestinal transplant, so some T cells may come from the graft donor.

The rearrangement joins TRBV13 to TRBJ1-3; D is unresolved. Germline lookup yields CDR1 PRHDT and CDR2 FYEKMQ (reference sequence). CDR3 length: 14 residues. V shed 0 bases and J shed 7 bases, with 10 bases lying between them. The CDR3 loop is CASSLGRGLNTIYF. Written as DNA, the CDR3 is TGTGCCAGCAGCTTAGGCAGAGGCCTCAACACCATATATTTT.

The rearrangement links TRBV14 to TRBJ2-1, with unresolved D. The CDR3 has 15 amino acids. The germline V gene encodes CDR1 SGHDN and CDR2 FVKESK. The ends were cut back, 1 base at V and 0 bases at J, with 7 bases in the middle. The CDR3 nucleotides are TGTGCCAGCAGCCAAGTCGGCTTCTCCTACAATGAGCAGTTCTTC. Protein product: CASSQVGFSYNEQFF.

The CDR3 sequence is CASSSPLGGDTGELFF. CDR3 in DNA: TGTGCCAGCAGCTCCCCCCTAGGCGGAGACACCGGGGAGCTGTTTTTT. The rearrangement uses TRBV7-6 and TRBJ2-2, with unresolved D. The germline V gene has CDR1 SGHVS and CDR2 FNYEAQ. CDR3 length: 16 amino acids. V was pared by 4 bases and J by 3 bases, with 15 bases between.

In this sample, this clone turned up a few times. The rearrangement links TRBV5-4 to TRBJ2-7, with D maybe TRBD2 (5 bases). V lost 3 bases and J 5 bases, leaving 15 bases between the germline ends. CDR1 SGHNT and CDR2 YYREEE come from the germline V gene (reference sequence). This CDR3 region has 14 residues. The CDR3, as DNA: TGTGCCAGCAGCTCTGTTCAGGTCGGGGACGAGCAGTACTTC. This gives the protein CASSSVQVGDEQYF.

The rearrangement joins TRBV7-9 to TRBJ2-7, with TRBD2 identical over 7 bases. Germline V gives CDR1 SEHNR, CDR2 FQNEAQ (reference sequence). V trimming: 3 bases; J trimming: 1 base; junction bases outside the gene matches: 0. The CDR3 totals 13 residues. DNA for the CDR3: TGTGCCAGCAGCTTCGGGAGGTCCTACGAGCAGTACTTC. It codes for CASSFGRSYEQYF. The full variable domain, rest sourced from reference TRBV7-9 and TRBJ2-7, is DTGVSQNPRHKITKRGQNVTFRCDPISEHNRLYWYRQTLGQGPEFLTYFQNEAQLEKSRLLSDRFSAERPKGSFSTLEIQRTEQGDSAMYLCASSFGRSYEQYFGPGTRLTVT.

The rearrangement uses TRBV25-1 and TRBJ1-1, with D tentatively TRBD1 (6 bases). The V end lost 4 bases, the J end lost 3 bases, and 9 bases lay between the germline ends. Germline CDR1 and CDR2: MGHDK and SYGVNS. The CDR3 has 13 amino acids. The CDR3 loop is CASSVGGYTEAFF. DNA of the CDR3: TGTGCCAGCAGTGTGGGGGGCTACACTGAAGCTTTCTTT.

This chain's CDR3 is CASSLAGTSGREQYF. The CDR3 DNA sequence: TGTGCCAGCAGCTTAGCAGGGACTAGCGGGCGGGAGCAGTACTTC. This chain links TRBV7-2 with TRBJ2-7; 12 bases agree with TRBD2. This CDR3 is 15 amino acids long. Germline-derived CDR1 and CDR2 are SGHTA and FQGNSA. Trimming removed 0 bases from V and 7 bases from J; junction bases left unmatched: 4. The complete variable domain, with remaining parts taken from reference TRBV7-2 and TRBJ2-7, reads GAGVSQSPSNKVTEKGKDVELRCDPISGHTALYWYRQSLGQGLEFLIYFQGNSAPDKSGLPSDRFSAERTGGSVSTLTIQRTQQEDSAVYLCASSLAGTSGREQYFGPGTRLTVT.

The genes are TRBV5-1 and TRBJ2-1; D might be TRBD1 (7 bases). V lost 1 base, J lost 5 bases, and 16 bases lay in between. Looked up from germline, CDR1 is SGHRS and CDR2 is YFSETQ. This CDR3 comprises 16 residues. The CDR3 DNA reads TGCGCCAGCAGCTTGACCGCAGGGGGGTTCGACAATGAGCAGTTCTTC. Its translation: CASSLTAGGFDNEQFF. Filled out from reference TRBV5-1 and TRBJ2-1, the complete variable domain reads KAGVTQTPRYLIKTRGQQVTLSCSPISGHRSVSWYQQTPGQGLQFLFEYFSETQRNKGNFPGRFSGRQFSNSRSEMNVSTLELGDSALYLCASSLTAGGFDNEQFFGPGTRLTVL.

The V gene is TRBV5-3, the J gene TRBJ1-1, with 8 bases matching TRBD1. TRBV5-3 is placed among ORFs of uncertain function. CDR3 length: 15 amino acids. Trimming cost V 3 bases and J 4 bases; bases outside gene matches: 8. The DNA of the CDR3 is TGTGCCAGAAGCTACGGACAGGGCCCGGTCACTGAAGCTTTCTTT. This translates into CARSYGQGPVTEAFF.

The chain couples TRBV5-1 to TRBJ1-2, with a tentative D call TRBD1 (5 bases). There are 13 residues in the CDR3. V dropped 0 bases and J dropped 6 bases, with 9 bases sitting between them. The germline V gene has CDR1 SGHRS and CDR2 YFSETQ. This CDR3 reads CASSLVGGDGYTF. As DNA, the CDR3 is TGCGCCAGCAGCTTGGTCGGGGGGGATGGCTACACCTTC.

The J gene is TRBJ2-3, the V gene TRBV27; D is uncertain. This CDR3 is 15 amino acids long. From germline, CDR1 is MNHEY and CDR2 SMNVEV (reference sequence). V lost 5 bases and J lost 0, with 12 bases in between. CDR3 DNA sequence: TGTGCCAGCAGTCCCTCGACTCGTAGCACAGATACGCAGTATTTT. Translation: CASSPSTRSTDTQYF.

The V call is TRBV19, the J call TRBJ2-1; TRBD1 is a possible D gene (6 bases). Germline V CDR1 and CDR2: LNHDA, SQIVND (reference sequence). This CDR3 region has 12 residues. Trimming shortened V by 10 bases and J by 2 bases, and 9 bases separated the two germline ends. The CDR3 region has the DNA TGTGCCACGACAGGTGCCTACAATGAGCAGTTCTTC. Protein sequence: CATTGAYNEQFF.

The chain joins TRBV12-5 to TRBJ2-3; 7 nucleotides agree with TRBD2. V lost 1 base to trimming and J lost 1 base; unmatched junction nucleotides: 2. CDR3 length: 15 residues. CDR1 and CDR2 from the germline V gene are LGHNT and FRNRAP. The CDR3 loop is CASGLGTSGTDTQYF. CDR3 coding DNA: TGTGCTAGTGGTTTGGGGACTAGTGGCACAGATACGCAGTATTTT. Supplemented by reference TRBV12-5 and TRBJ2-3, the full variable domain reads DARVTQTPRHKVTEMGQEVTMRCQPILGHNTVFWYRQTMMQGLELLAYFRNRAPLDDSGMPKDRFSAEMPDATLATLKIQPSEPRDSAVYFCASGLGTSGTDTQYFGPGTRLTVL.

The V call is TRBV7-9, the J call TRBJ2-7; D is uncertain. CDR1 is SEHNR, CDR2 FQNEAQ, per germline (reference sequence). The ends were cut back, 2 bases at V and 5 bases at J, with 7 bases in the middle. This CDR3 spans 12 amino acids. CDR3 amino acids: CASSLLNHEQYF. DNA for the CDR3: TGTGCCAGCAGCTTATTAAACCACGAGCAGTACTTC.

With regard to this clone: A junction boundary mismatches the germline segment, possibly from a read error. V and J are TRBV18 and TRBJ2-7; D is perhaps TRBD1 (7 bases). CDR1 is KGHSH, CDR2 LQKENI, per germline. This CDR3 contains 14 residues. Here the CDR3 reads CATSGGTASYEQYF. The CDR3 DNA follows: TGTGCCACCTCAGGCGGGACAGCTTCCTACGAGCAGTACTTC.

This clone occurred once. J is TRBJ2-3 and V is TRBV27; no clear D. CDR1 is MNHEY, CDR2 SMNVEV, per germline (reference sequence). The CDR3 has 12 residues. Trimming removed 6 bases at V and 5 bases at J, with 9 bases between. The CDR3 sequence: CASRHIGDTQYF. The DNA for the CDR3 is TGTGCCAGCAGACATATAGGAGATACGCAGTATTTT.

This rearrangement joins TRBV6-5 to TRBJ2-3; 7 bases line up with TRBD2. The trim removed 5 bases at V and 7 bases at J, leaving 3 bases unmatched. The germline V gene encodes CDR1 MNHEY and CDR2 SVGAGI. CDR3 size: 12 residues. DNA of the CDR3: TGTGCCAGCAGTGGGGGGGACTATACGCAGTATTTT. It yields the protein CASSGGDYTQYF.

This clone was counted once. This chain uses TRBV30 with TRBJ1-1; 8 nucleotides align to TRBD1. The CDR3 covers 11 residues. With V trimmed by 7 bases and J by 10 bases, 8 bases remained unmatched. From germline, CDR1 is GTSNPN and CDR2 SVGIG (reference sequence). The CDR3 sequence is CASSGGGRAFF. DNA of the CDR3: TGTGCCTCCTCAGGGGGCGGAAGAGCTTTCTTT.

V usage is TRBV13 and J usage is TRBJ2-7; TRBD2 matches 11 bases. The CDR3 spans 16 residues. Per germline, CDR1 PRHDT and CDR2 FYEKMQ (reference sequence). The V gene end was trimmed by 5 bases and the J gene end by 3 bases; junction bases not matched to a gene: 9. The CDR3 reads CASSALAGGAGYEQYF. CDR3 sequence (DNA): TGTGCCAGCAGCGCCCTAGCGGGGGGCGCGGGCTACGAGCAGTACTTC. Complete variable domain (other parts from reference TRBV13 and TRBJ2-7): AAGVIQSPRHLIKEKRETATLKCYPIPRHDTVYWYQQGPGQDPQFLISFYEKMQSDKGSIPDRFSAQQFSDYHSELNMSSLELGDSALYFCASSALAGGAGYEQYFGPGTRLTVT.

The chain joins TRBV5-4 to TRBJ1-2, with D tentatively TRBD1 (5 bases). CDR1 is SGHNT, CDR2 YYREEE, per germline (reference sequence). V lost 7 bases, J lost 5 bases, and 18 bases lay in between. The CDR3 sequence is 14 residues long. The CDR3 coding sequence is TGTGCCAGCGGCTCCCTCGGGGGGGGGTATGGCTACACCTTC. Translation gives CASGSLGGGYGYTF. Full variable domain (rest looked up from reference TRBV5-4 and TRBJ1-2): ETGVTQSPTHLIKTRGQQVTLRCSSQSGHNTVSWYQQALGQGPQFIFQYYREEENGRGNFPPRFSGLQFPNYSSELNVNALELDDSALYLCASGSLGGGYGYTFGSGTRLTVV.

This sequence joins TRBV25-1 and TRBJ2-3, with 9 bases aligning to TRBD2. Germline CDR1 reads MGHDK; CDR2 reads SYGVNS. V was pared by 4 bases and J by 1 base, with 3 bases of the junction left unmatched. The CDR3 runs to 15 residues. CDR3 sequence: CASSAQRGGTDTQYF. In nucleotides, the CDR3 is TGTGCCAGCAGTGCCCAGCGGGGGGGCACAGATACGCAGTATTTT.

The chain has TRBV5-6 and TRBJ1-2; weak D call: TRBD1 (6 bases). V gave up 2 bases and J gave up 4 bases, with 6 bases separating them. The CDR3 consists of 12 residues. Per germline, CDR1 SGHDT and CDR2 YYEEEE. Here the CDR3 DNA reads TGTGCCAGCAGCTTAGGGGGCTATGGCTACACCTTC. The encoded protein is CASSLGGYGYTF.

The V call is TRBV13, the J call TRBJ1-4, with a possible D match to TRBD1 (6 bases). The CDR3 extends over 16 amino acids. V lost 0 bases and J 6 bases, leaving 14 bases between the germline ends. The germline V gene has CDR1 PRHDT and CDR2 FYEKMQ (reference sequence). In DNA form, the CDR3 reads TGTGCCAGCAGCTTAGGGGGGGACATCAGGGATGAAAAACTGTTTTTT. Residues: CASSLGGDIRDEKLFF.

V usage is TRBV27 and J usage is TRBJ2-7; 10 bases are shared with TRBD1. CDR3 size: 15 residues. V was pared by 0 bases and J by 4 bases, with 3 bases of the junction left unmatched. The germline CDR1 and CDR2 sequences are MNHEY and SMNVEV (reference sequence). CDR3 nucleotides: TGTGCCAGCAGTTTATCCGGGACAGGGGCGTACGAGCAGTACTTC. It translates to CASSLSGTGAYEQYF.

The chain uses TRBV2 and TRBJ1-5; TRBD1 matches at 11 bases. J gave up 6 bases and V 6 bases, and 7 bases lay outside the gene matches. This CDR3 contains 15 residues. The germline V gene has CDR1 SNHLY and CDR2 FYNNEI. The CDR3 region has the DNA TGTGCCAGCAGATACCGGGACAGGGGGATTCAGCCCCAGCATTTT. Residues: CASRYRDRGIQPQHF.

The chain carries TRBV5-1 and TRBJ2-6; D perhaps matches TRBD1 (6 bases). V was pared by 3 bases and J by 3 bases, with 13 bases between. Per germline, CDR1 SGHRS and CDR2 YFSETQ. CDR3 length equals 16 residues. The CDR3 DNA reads TGCGCCAGCAGCTGGCAGGGGATCGGTGGGGCCAACGTCCTGACTTTC. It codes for CASSWQGIGGANVLTF.

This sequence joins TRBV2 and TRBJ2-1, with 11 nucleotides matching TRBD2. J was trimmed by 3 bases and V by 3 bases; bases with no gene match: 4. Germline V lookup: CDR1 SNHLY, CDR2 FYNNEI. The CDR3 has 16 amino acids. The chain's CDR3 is CASSDKTSGVYNEQFF. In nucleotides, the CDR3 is TGTGCCAGCAGTGATAAGACTAGCGGGGTCTACAATGAGCAGTTCTTC.

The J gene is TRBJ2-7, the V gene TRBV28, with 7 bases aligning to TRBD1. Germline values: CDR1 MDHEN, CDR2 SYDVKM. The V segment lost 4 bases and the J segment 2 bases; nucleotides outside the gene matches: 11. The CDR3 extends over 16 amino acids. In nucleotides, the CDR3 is TGTGCCAGCAGTTCCTCTCGCGGACAGGAACCCTACGAGCAGTACTTC. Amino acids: CASSSSRGQEPYEQYF.

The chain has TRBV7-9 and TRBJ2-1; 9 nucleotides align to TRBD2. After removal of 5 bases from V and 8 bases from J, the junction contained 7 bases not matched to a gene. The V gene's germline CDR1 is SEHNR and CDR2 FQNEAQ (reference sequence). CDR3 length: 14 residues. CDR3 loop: CASSEGLANYEQFF. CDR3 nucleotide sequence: TGTGCCAGCAGCGAGGGACTAGCTAATTATGAGCAGTTCTTC.